Listed here are 31 T cell receptor beta chains from one sample, sequenced in a study of cytomegalovirus exposure and HLA in healthy donors. In the PCR, 60 Vbeta and 13 Jbeta primers were used. TCRdb's copy holds only in-frame clones and misses some; the assay was immunoSEQ multiplex PCR. The repertoire has 150,000 to 200,000 clones, around 64% of them found once; the top ten carry approximately 2.5%. Sequencing was done on a sample of PBMCs. These receptors all stem from a woman under 40 in good health and CMV-seronegative.

The sample holds a few counts of this clone. The V call is TRBV2, the J call TRBJ2-3; 7 bases align to TRBD2. Germline values: CDR1 SNHLY, CDR2 FYNNEI. The CDR3 spans 16 residues. J lost 0 bases, V lost 3 bases, and 6 bases had no gene match. CDR3 protein: CASSELGGSSTDTQYF. For the CDR3, the DNA is TGTGCCAGCAGTGAGCTCGGGGGGTCAAGCACAGATACGCAGTATTTT.

The rearrangement links TRBV27 to TRBJ2-1; TRBD1 agrees at 7 bases. Germline V CDR1 and CDR2: MNHEY, SMNVEV (reference sequence). V dropped 8 bases and J dropped 7; count of bases not matched to a gene: 11. The CDR3 has 14 residues. CDR3 nucleotides: TGTGCCAGCGGTCGGGACAGTCTGGTTAATGAGCAGTTCTTC. Its translation: CASGRDSLVNEQFF.

J is TRBJ2-7 and V is TRBV27; D perhaps matches TRBD2 (6 bases). Germline V gives CDR1 MNHEY, CDR2 SMNVEV (reference sequence). V was cut by 5 bases and J by 2 bases, with 16 bases left in between. CDR3 length: 15 residues. The DNA for the CDR3 is TGTGCCAGCAGTCGCGGGACCCAACCTACCTACGAGCAGTACTTC. This translates into CASSRGTQPTYEQYF.

The table lists this clone with a few counts. The chain carries TRBV5-1 and TRBJ2-1; 11 positions agree with TRBD2. V lost 6 bases to trimming and J lost 4 bases; unmatched junction nucleotides: 6. This CDR3 has 15 residues. CDR1 and CDR2 from the germline V gene are SGHRS and YFSETQ. CDR3 region: CASMGGTSGYNEQFF. The CDR3 bases are TGCGCCAGCATGGGGGGGACTAGCGGTTACAATGAGCAGTTCTTC.

Here the CDR3 reads CASSRDILEKLFF. DNA of the CDR3: TGTGCCAGCAGCCGAGACATCCTTGAAAAACTGTTTTTT. The chain uses TRBV6-5 and TRBJ1-4; D gene ambiguous. CDR3 length: 13 amino acids. Germline V gene data show CDR1 as MNHEY and CDR2 as SVGAGI. V was shortened by 6 bases and J by 7 bases, with 12 bases between the two germline ends.

This clone was recorded once. This chain uses TRBV6-1 with TRBJ2-3, with D perhaps matching TRBD2 (6 bases). The germline gives CDR1 MNHNS, CDR2 SASEGT. V was shortened by 4 bases and J by 7 bases, with 18 bases between the two germline ends. The length of the CDR3 is 15 residues. The CDR3 coding sequence is TGTGCCAGCAGTGCGAGGAGGGCCGGGGCGCATACGCAGTATTTT. It translates to CASSARRAGAHTQYF.

This chain uses TRBV11-1 with TRBJ1-4, with TRBD1 as a possible D gene (5 bases). Trimming cost V 3 bases and J 7 bases, with 9 bases left between them. The CDR3 covers 13 residues. Germline-derived CDR1 and CDR2 are SGHAT and FQDESV (reference sequence). The CDR3 DNA reads as TGTGCCAGCAGCTTCGGTGGGGCTGAAAAACTGTTTTTT. It translates to CASSFGGAEKLFF.

The chain couples TRBV7-6 to TRBJ2-7; D is perhaps TRBD2 (5 bases). Looked up from germline, CDR1 is SGHVS and CDR2 is FNYEAQ. Trimming stripped 1 base from V and 2 bases from J, with 12 bases between. CDR3 size: 15 residues. The CDR3 sequence: CASSLGPGTTYEQYF. CDR3 DNA sequence: TGTGCCAGCAGCTTAGGCCCGGGAACCACCTACGAGCAGTACTTC.

The rearrangement links TRBV7-9 to TRBJ1-6, with a weak D call TRBD1 (6 bases). V was pared by 5 bases and J by 0 bases, with 8 bases between. CDR1 and CDR2 from the germline V gene are SEHNR and FQNEAQ (reference sequence). This CDR3 comprises 15 residues. CDR3 region: CASSMTGSYNSPLHF. In DNA form, the CDR3 reads TGTGCCAGCAGCATGACAGGCTCCTATAATTCACCCCTCCACTTT.

Details on this clone: At one boundary the junction diverges from the germline segment, which might be a read error. V gene TRBV7-9 combines with J gene TRBJ1-1; TRBD1 might be the D (6 bases). The CDR3 runs 15 residues. Germline assignment: CDR1 SEHNR and CDR2 FQNEAQ (reference sequence). The CDR3 spells CAGSSGVGMNTEAFF. As DNA, the CDR3 is TGTGCCGGCAGCTCAGGGGTGGGGATGAACACTGAAGCTTTCTTT.

The rearrangement joins TRBV5-5 to TRBJ2-7, with 13 bases lining up with TRBD2. V lost 2 bases and J lost 4; bases outside the gene matches: 3. CDR3 length: 15 amino acids. Looked up from germline, CDR1 is SGHKS and CDR2 is YYEKEE (reference sequence). The DNA for the CDR3 is TGTGCCAGCAGCTTAGGACTAGCGGGGGTTTACGAGCAGTACTTC. It yields the protein CASSLGLAGVYEQYF.

The gene calls are TRBV9 and TRBJ1-1; 8 bases agree with TRBD1. V shed 3 bases and J 3 bases; nucleotides not matched to a gene: 10. Germline V gene lookup returns CDR1 SGDLS and CDR2 YYNGEE. This CDR3 is built from 16 residues. The CDR3 DNA reads TGTGCCAGCAGCGGGAGACAGGGGACAAGGGACACTGAAGCTTTCTTT. Amino acid sequence: CASSGRQGTRDTEAFF.

The V and J genes are TRBV2 and TRBJ1-4, with TRBD1 matching 7 bases. The V gene's germline CDR1 is SNHLY and CDR2 FYNNEI. V lost 6 bases, J lost 8 bases, and 9 bases stayed unmatched. The CDR3 spans 14 residues. In nucleotides, the CDR3 is TGTGCCAGCAGAACAGGGGATAGATGGGAAAAACTGTTTTTT. Its protein product is CASRTGDRWEKLFF.

The chain couples TRBV9 to TRBJ1-2, with TRBD1 identical over 8 bases. CDR1 is SGDLS, CDR2 YYNGEE, per germline. This CDR3 is 15 amino acids long. Trimming removed 0 bases from V and 4 bases from J; junction bases left unmatched: 5. CDR3 bases: TGTGCCAGCAGCGTAGAGCCCGACAGGGGCTATGGCTACACCTTC. This codes for CASSVEPDRGYGYTF.

This clone showed up just a few times. This chain's CDR3 is CASSSGLRAELFF. CDR3 DNA sequence: TGTGCCAGCAGTTCCGGTCTGCGGGCCGAGCTGTTTTTT. J is TRBJ2-2 and V is TRBV6-5; TRBD2 might be the D (5 bases). The V end lost 4 bases, the J end lost 11 bases, and 14 bases lay between the germline ends. The CDR3 has 13 residues. Germline CDR1 is MNHEY and CDR2 is SVGAGI.

The V and J genes are TRBV7-2 and TRBJ2-5; the D gene is possibly TRBD1 (6 bases). V lost 4 bases and J 3 bases, leaving 18 bases between the germline ends. Germline values: CDR1 SGHTA, CDR2 FQGNSA. CDR3 length equals 16 residues. The CDR3 nucleotides read TGTGCCAGCAGCTCCCCCGTGGAGTCAGGGGAAGAGACCCAGTACTTC. Residues: CASSSPVESGEETQYF.

The J gene is TRBJ1-2, the V gene TRBV28; no reliable D call. CDR1 MDHEN and CDR2 SYDVKM come from the germline V gene. This CDR3 comprises 12 residues. The germline V and J ends were trimmed by 5 bases and 3 bases, with 7 bases remaining between them. The CDR3 is CASSPQYYGYTF. The CDR3 DNA sequence: TGTGCCAGCAGTCCCCAGTACTATGGCTACACCTTC.

This clone occurred once. This chain links TRBV19 with TRBJ2-5, with unresolved D. The CDR3 length is 15 residues. Germline V gene data show CDR1 as LNHDA and CDR2 as SQIVND (reference sequence). The V end was cut by 1 base, the J end by 5 bases, with 14 bases between. CDR3 protein: CASSIGGDFGETQYF. The CDR3 bases are TGTGCCAGTAGTATAGGAGGAGATTTTGGGGAGACCCAGTACTTC.

The chain links TRBV7-6 to TRBJ1-2; TRBD1 matches at 8 bases. CDR3 length equals 15 residues. Looked up from germline, CDR1 is SGHVS and CDR2 is FNYEAQ. The V and J ends lost 1 base and 4 bases, in that order; junction bases with no gene match: 5. The CDR3 DNA reads TGTGCCAGCAGCTTAGAGGGACAGGATCCCTATGGCTACACCTTC. This codes for CASSLEGQDPYGYTF.

The chain couples TRBV4-1 to TRBJ1-1, with unresolved D. The CDR3 sequence is 13 residues long. The germline V gene encodes CDR1 MGHRA and CDR2 YSYEKL. Trimming removed 6 bases from V and 2 bases from J, with 10 bases in between. CDR3 DNA: TGCGCCAGCAGGCGGGAGCTCAACACTGAAGCTTTCTTT. This codes for CASRRELNTEAFF.

The J gene is TRBJ2-1, the V gene TRBV12-5, with D hard to call. Trimming took 5 bases from V and 10 from J, leaving 12 bases between them. Germline V gene data show CDR1 as LGHNT and CDR2 as FRNRAP. CDR3 length: 12 residues. The DNA for the CDR3 is TGTGCTAGTGGTCCTTATCTGGGCGAGCAGTTCTTC. Translating gives CASGPYLGEQFF.

The sample holds a few counts of this clone. The V call is TRBV4-1, the J call TRBJ1-3; a weak D match, TRBD1 (5 bases). Per the germline V gene, CDR1 is MGHRA and CDR2 is YSYEKL. The CDR3 covers 14 residues. V was shortened by 5 bases and J by 3 bases, with 11 bases between the two germline ends. As DNA, the CDR3 is TGCGCCAGCAGCGCCGGAACAGGTGGAAACACCATATATTTT. This encodes CASSAGTGGNTIYF.

CDR3 sequence reads: CASSSYENYGYTF. CDR3 nucleotides: TGTGCCAGCAGTTCCTATGAGAACTATGGCTACACCTTC. The chain recombines TRBV28 with TRBJ1-2; D remains ambiguous. V shed 4 bases and J shed 2 bases, with 8 bases lying between them. The CDR3 consists of 13 residues. Germline CDR1 MDHEN, CDR2 SYDVKM.

The chain is built from TRBV4-3 and TRBJ1-2; no reliable D call. CDR3 length: 15 residues. CDR1 LGHNA and CDR2 YSLEER come from the germline V gene. Between the trimmed V and J ends, which lost 0 bases and 5 bases, there was a span of 13 bases. The CDR3 loop reads CASSQDPVRLYGYTF. CDR3 coding DNA: TGCGCCAGCAGCCAAGATCCGGTTAGATTATATGGCTACACCTTC.

The chain carries TRBV18 and TRBJ1-2, with 9 bases fitting TRBD1. The CDR3 loop spans 16 amino acids. V gave up 6 bases and J gave up 4 bases; unmatched junction bases: 12. CDR1 and CDR2 (germline): KGHSH, LQKENI. The CDR3 loop reads CASSKVRDRATYGYTF. The CDR3 coding sequence is TGTGCCAGCTCCAAGGTTCGGGACAGGGCGACCTATGGCTACACCTTC.

The chain uses TRBV7-3 and TRBJ2-5; no reliable D call. Trimming left V 1 base short and J 5 bases short, with 8 bases between. CDR3 length: 13 amino acids. The V gene's germline CDR1 is SGHTA and CDR2 FQGTGA. CDR3 loop: CASSLRHGETQYF. CDR3 nucleotides: TGTGCCAGCAGCTTAAGACACGGTGAGACCCAGTACTTC. Drawing the rest from reference TRBV7-3 and TRBJ2-5, the complete variable domain is GAGVSQTPSNKVTEKGKYVELRCDPISGHTALYWYRQSLGQGPEFLIYFQGTGAADDSGLPNDRFFAVRPEGSVSTLKIQRTERGDSAVYLCASSLRHGETQYFGPGTRLLVL.

This rearrangement joins TRBV5-1 to TRBJ1-5; tentative D call: TRBD1 (5 bases). Germline V gene data show CDR1 as SGHRS and CDR2 as YFSETQ. V lost 4 bases, J lost 11 bases, and 19 bases lay in between. This CDR3 is 14 amino acids long. The CDR3 DNA reads as TGCGCCAGCAGCCCTGATCAATTTGGGGGGACCCAGCATTTT. It yields the protein CASSPDQFGGTQHF.

The CDR3 is CASSLGGGTGYGYTF. CDR3 bases: TGTGCCAGCTCCCTAGGGGGAGGGACAGGCTATGGCTACACCTTC. This chain uses TRBV6-5 with TRBJ1-2, with 8 bases fitting TRBD1. Germline loops: CDR1 MNHEY, CDR2 SVGAGI. CDR3 length: 15 residues. J gave up 4 bases and V 8 bases, and 12 bases lay outside the gene matches.

The genes are TRBV11-2 and TRBJ2-2; D perhaps matches TRBD1 (6 bases). The CDR3 is 16 amino acids. Germline V gives CDR1 SGHAT, CDR2 FQNNGV. Trimming left V 5 bases short and J 6 bases short, with 19 bases between. The CDR3 coding sequence is TGTGCCAGCAGCCAGATCAGGGGTCTTCCTTCCGGGGAGCTGTTTTTT. This codes for CASSQIRGLPSGELFF. Drawing the rest from reference TRBV11-2 and TRBJ2-2, the complete variable domain is EAGVAQSPRYKIIEKRQSVAFWCNPISGHATLYWYQQILGQGPKLLIQFQNNGVVDDSQLPKDRFSAERLKGVDSTLKIQPAKLEDSAVYLCASSQIRGLPSGELFFGEGSRLTVL.

CDR3 DNA: TGTGCCTGTTCTAGGACTAGCGGCTACGAGCAGTACTTC. Translated: CACSRTSGYEQYF. This rearrangement joins TRBV30 to TRBJ2-7; the match to TRBD2 covers 10 bases. Germline assignment: CDR1 GTSNPN and CDR2 SVGIG (reference sequence). The CDR3 runs to 13 residues. V lost 6 bases and J lost 3; bases outside the gene matches: 5.

The J gene is TRBJ2-1, the V gene TRBV11-1, with TRBD2 matching 7 bases. V gave up 6 bases and J gave up 8 bases; unmatched junction bases: 10. The germline V gene has CDR1 SGHAT and CDR2 FQDESV (reference sequence). The CDR3 length is 14 residues. Written as DNA, the CDR3 is TGTGCCAGCAGAAGACTAGCATCTTCGGATGAGCAGTTCTTC. Translation: CASRRLASSDEQFF.